The 20 T cell receptor beta chains listed next were all sequenced from one sample in a study of neurological immune-mediated disorders. Each CDR3 protein gets one entry after TCRdb re-called the 5' RACE reads with MiXCR. Here the sample spans roughly 60,000 distinct CDR3 sequences, 3.5% to 4.5% being singletons. Source material: PBMCs. These receptors originate from a woman between 45 and 60 years old with multiple sclerosis.

This clonotype has more than one count but fewer than ten. J is TRBJ2-1 and V is TRBV11-2, with 16 bases identical to TRBD2. Germline trimming cut 8 bases from V and 4 bases from J; bases unmatched to any gene: 8. The V gene's germline CDR1 is SGHAT and CDR2 FQNNGV. The CDR3 consists of 17 residues. CDR3 nucleotide sequence: TGTGCCAGCGGAGGGACTAGCGGGAGGGGGAGGTACAATGAGCAGTTCTTC. Protein sequence: CASGGTSGRGRYNEQFF.

Many counts were recorded for this clonotype. The rearrangement links TRBV5-5 to TRBJ2-1; D gene unclear. Trimming left V 2 bases short and J 0 bases short, with 12 bases between. Germline V gene data show CDR1 as SGHKS and CDR2 as YYEKEE (reference sequence). This CDR3 contains 16 residues. The CDR3 loop reads CASSFFATSSYNEQFF. The CDR3 DNA is TGTGCCAGCAGCTTTTTTGCGACCAGCTCCTACAATGAGCAGTTCTTC.

This clonotype appeared many times. The V and J genes are TRBV5-1 and TRBJ1-2; D is unresolved. The CDR3 length is 18 residues. Per germline, CDR1 SGHRS and CDR2 YFSETQ. Trimming shortened V by 0 bases and J by 0 bases, and 18 bases separated the two germline ends. The CDR3 reads CASSLDPTQRPSNYGYTF. Written as DNA, the CDR3 is TGCGCCAGCAGCTTGGATCCAACGCAGAGACCTTCTAACTATGGCTACACCTTC.

This clonotype was counted many times. This chain joins TRBV29-1 and TRBJ2-7; no clear D gene. V shed 0 bases and J shed 4 bases, with 7 bases lying between them. This CDR3 region has 12 residues. Germline assignment: CDR1 SQVTM and CDR2 ANQGSEA. This CDR3 is CSVEELGYEQYF. The CDR3, as DNA: TGCAGCGTTGAAGAATTAGGGTACGAGCAGTACTTC.

This clonotype was observed at least ten times. This chain connects TRBV19 to TRBJ1-1; D might be TRBD1 (5 bases). Germline V CDR1 and CDR2: LNHDA, SQIVND (reference sequence). V was shortened by 3 bases and J by 0 bases, with 8 bases between the two germline ends. The CDR3 is 14 amino acids. The CDR3 spells CASSMTVMNTEAFF. The CDR3 bases are TGTGCCAGTAGTATGACAGTTATGAACACTGAAGCTTTCTTT.

This clonotype has at least ten counts. This rearrangement joins TRBV27 to TRBJ2-3, with D possibly matching TRBD1 (5 bases). CDR1 is MNHEY, CDR2 SMNVEV, per germline (reference sequence). CDR3 length: 12 amino acids. The germline V and J ends were trimmed by 8 bases and 4 bases, with 10 bases remaining between them. CDR3 residues: CASSKGPDTQYF. In DNA, the CDR3 is TGTGCCAGCTCTAAGGGGCCAGATACGCAGTATTTT.

This clonotype has ten or more counts. The V and J genes are TRBV20-1 and TRBJ2-2; unclear D gene. CDR3 length: 14 residues. Germline V gene data show CDR1 as DFQATT and CDR2 as SNEGSKA (reference sequence). Trimming removed 0 bases at V and 0 bases at J, with 5 bases between. CDR3 nucleotides: TGCAGTGCTAGAGAGGGGACGAACACCGGGGAGCTGTTTTTT. This codes for CSAREGTNTGELFF.

In the case of this clonotype: This clone may be a read error of a much larger clone one base away. The CDR3 carries no conserved terminal phenylalanine or tryptophan, so it likely arises from a read error. V usage is TRBV12-3 or TRBV12-4 and J usage is TRBJ2-5; 11 nucleotides line up with TRBD2. V lost 6 bases to trimming and J lost 1 base; unmatched junction nucleotides: 7. The length of the CDR3 is 16 residues. The CDR3 coding sequence is TGTGCCAGCAGCCGGACTAGCGGGCCATTCCAAGAGACCCAGTACTGC. The encoded protein is CASSRTSGPFQETQYC.

This clonotype has a count of ten or more. The chain joins TRBV20-1 to TRBJ2-1; TRBD2 agrees at 9 bases. V was pared by 0 bases and J by 0 bases, with 9 bases of the junction left unmatched. There are 18 residues in the CDR3. In germline, CDR1 is DFQATT, CDR2 SNEGSKA (reference sequence). The CDR3 is CSARDHYGGRASYNEQFF. The DNA for the CDR3 is TGCAGTGCTAGAGATCATTATGGCGGGAGGGCCTCCTACAATGAGCAGTTCTTC.

This chain links TRBV12-3 or TRBV12-4 with TRBJ2-7; 7 bases match TRBD2. Unmatched junction bases numbered 20, after V lost 5 bases and J lost 4 bases. The CDR3 has 18 amino acids. CDR3 in amino acids: CASSPRAAGERDWYEQYF. CDR3 nucleotide sequence: TGTGCCAGCAGTCCCCGGGCTGCTGGGGAGCGGGATTGGTACGAGCAGTACTTC.

There are many counts of this clonotype. The chain uses TRBV24-1 and TRBJ2-1; 9 bases match TRBD1. Germline V gives CDR1 KGHDR, CDR2 SFDVKD. CDR3 size: 16 residues. Trimming at V came to 3 bases and at J to 4 bases, leaving 6 bases not matched to a gene. CDR3 bases: TGTGCCACCAGTGATCCAACAGGGGGCCGATACAATGAGCAGTTCTTC. Translated: CATSDPTGGRYNEQFF.

In this sample, this clonotype turned up many times. The J gene is TRBJ2-7, the V gene TRBV7-9, with TRBD2 matching 10 bases. Germline V gene lookup returns CDR1 SEHNR and CDR2 FQNEAQ (reference sequence). The V gene end was trimmed by 2 bases and the J gene end by 2 bases; junction bases not matched to a gene: 3. This CDR3 is built from 15 residues. CDR3 nucleotide sequence: TGTGCCAGCAGCTTACCTAGCGGGAGAACCTACGAGCAGTACTTC. It yields the protein CASSLPSGRTYEQYF. Drawing the rest from reference TRBV7-9 and TRBJ2-7, the complete variable domain is DTGVSQNPRHKITKRGQNVTFRCDPISEHNRLYWYRQTLGQGPEFLTYFQNEAQLEKSRLLSDRFSAERPKGSFSTLEIQRTEQGDSAMYLCASSLPSGRTYEQYFGPGTRLTVT.

This clonotype was seen ten or more times. This chain uses TRBV7-2 with TRBJ1-3; D might be TRBD1 (5 bases). V was shortened by 2 bases and J by 0 bases, with 20 bases between the two germline ends. The length of the CDR3 is 19 residues. Germline loops: CDR1 SGHTA, CDR2 FQGNSA. In nucleotides, the CDR3 is TGTGCCAGCAGCTTAATAGCAGGGTTAAAGGGAAGCTCTGGAAACACCATATATTTT. It codes for CASSLIAGLKGSSGNTIYF.

This clonotype was detected many times. The chain couples TRBV12-3 or TRBV12-4 to TRBJ1-5, with 8 positions matching TRBD1. The junction had 15 bases not matched to a gene; V was cut back by 6 bases and J by 11 bases. CDR3 length: 15 amino acids. The CDR3 DNA reads TGTGCCAGCAGCTTGGGACAGGCCCCGCTGGGGGCCCAGCATTTT. Its protein is CASSLGQAPLGAQHF.

This clonotype came up many times. The chain employs TRBV29-1 and TRBJ2-3; D is perhaps TRBD2 (6 bases). The germline V gene has CDR1 SQVTM and CDR2 ANQGSEA. This CDR3 is built from 17 residues. Trimming left V 7 bases short and J 0 bases short, with 23 bases between. CDR3 region: CSAGGQAMGESTDTQYF. In nucleotides, the CDR3 is TGCAGCGCCGGAGGGCAGGCCATGGGGGAGAGCACAGATACGCAGTATTTT.

This clonotype was seen ten or more times. The chain combines TRBV5-1 with TRBJ2-2, with 9 bases fitting TRBD2. CDR1 and CDR2 (germline): SGHRS, YFSETQ. V lost 0 bases to trimming and J lost 6 bases; unmatched junction nucleotides: 6. CDR3 length: 16 residues. The CDR3 coding sequence is TGCGCCAGCAGCTTGGATCCTAGCGGGGTGGCCGGGGAGCTGTTTTTT. Translation gives CASSLDPSGVAGELFF.

There are many counts of this clonotype. The chain recombines TRBV5-1 with TRBJ2-7, with 9 bases that match TRBD2. Germline CDR1 and CDR2: SGHRS and YFSETQ. CDR3 size: 15 residues. V shed 2 bases and J 5 bases; nucleotides not matched to a gene: 8. This chain's CDR3 is CASSLVLAGSDEQYF. DNA for the CDR3: TGCGCCAGCAGCTTAGTACTAGCGGGCTCTGACGAGCAGTACTTC.

The chain links TRBV7-2 to TRBJ2-2; D call uncertain. The CDR3 sequence is 14 residues long. Germline CDR1 and CDR2: SGHTA and FQGNSA. Trimming took 3 bases from V and 8 from J, leaving 13 bases between them. The CDR3, as DNA: TGTGCCAGCAGCTTGAGTAGGACCGCTGGGGAGCTGTTTTTT. Translation gives CASSLSRTAGELFF.

The sample holds many counts of this clonotype. The V and J genes are TRBV7-6 and TRBJ2-3; 9 positions agree with TRBD2. The CDR3 runs to 15 residues. V was pared by 5 bases and J by 7 bases, with 10 bases of the junction left unmatched. Per germline, CDR1 SGHVS and CDR2 FNYEAQ. The CDR3 nucleotides read TGTGCCAGCAGCCCGGCTAGCGGGATCCCGAATACGCAGTATTTT. It translates to CASSPASGIPNTQYF.

This clonotype was seen many times. The V call is TRBV5-1, the J call TRBJ2-3; 7 bases map to TRBD1. Trimming cost V 4 bases and J 2 bases; bases outside gene matches: 4. The CDR3 consists of 14 residues. The germline gives CDR1 SGHRS, CDR2 YFSETQ. The CDR3 loop is CASSEGQNTDTQYF. The CDR3 DNA sequence: TGCGCCAGCAGCGAGGGACAGAACACAGATACGCAGTATTTT.